This passage covers 20 T cell receptor beta chains from one sample sequenced in a study of cytomegalovirus exposure and HLA in healthy donors. Use of 60 Vbeta and 13 Jbeta primers characterized the PCR. TCRdb's table, derived via immunoSEQ multiplex PCR, lists solely in-frame clones and lacks some. The sample has fewer than 140,000 clones, around 80% seen once. The specimen was PBMCs. The receptors come from a man in his forties in good health and CMV-seronegative.

There are a few counts of this clone. The V and J genes are TRBV6-1 and TRBJ2-7; a possible D gene is TRBD1 (6 bases). The V and J ends lost 4 bases and 3 bases respectively, with 16 bases between them. This CDR3 has 15 residues. CDR1 MNHNS and CDR2 SASEGT come from the germline V gene. The CDR3: CASSVEGQTVYEQYF. The CDR3 DNA reads as TGTGCCAGCAGTGTTGAGGGACAAACGGTCTACGAGCAGTACTTC.

By share of the sample, this clone is medium-sized. The J gene is TRBJ1-2, the V gene TRBV19, with TRBD1 identical over 9 bases. Germline V gives CDR1 LNHDA, CDR2 SQIVND (reference sequence). This CDR3 has 14 residues. The ends lost 6 bases at V and 5 bases at J; junction bases unmatched: 7. The DNA of the CDR3 is TGTGCCAGTAGGACCGGGACAGGGATATATGGCTACACCTTC. It codes for CASRTGTGIYGYTF.

This clone has only a few counts. J is TRBJ1-1 and V is TRBV5-5, with D possibly being TRBD1 (5 bases). CDR1 and CDR2 from the germline V gene are SGHKS and YYEKEE (reference sequence). With 4 bases removed from V and 1 base from J, the gap between germline ends came to 11 bases. The CDR3 consists of 14 residues. The CDR3 loop is CASSRVGGNTEAFF. The CDR3 DNA reads TGTGCCAGCAGCCGCGTCGGGGGGAACACTGAAGCTTTCTTT.

V is TRBV27 and J is TRBJ1-4, with D unresolved. Trimming removed 0 bases at V and 6 bases at J, with 8 bases between. Germline V gives CDR1 MNHEY, CDR2 SMNVEV (reference sequence). The CDR3 has 14 amino acids. CDR3 loop: CASSLSWAHEKLFF. The CDR3, as DNA: TGTGCCAGCAGTTTATCGTGGGCCCATGAAAAACTGTTTTTT.

This rearrangement joins TRBV11-2 to TRBJ2-2; possibly TRBD2 for D (6 bases). V was trimmed by 5 bases and J by 0 bases, leaving 19 bases between them. Germline-derived CDR1 and CDR2 are SGHAT and FQNNGV. This CDR3 has 18 amino acids. The CDR3 DNA reads as TGTGCCAGCAGCCTCTCAAATGCGCGGGGAGCGAACACCGGGGAGCTGTTTTTT. Amino acids: CASSLSNARGANTGELFF.

The V gene is TRBV28, the J gene TRBJ1-1, with D perhaps TRBD1 (5 bases). This CDR3 spans 15 amino acids. V was clipped by 7 bases and J by 8 bases, with 23 bases between them. Germline lookup yields CDR1 MDHEN and CDR2 SYDVKM. The DNA of the CDR3 is TGTGCCAGCACCGTTGATGGGTCAGTTGACAGAGAAGCTTTCTTT. Amino acid sequence: CASTVDGSVDREAFF.

V and J are TRBV7-2 and TRBJ1-2, with 9 bases that match TRBD1. The CDR3 is 15 amino acids. V trimming: 2 bases; J trimming: 5 bases; junction bases outside the gene matches: 6. The germline CDR1 and CDR2 sequences are SGHTA and FQGNSA. The CDR3 sequence is CASSLSGTGIYGYTF. CDR3 DNA: TGTGCCAGCAGCTTATCCGGGACAGGGATATATGGCTACACCTTC.

The rearrangement uses TRBV7-8 and TRBJ2-5; 15 positions agree with TRBD2. Germline trimming cut 2 bases from V and 5 bases from J; bases unmatched to any gene: 12. CDR1 and CDR2 from the germline V gene are SGHVS and FQNEAQ. The CDR3 covers 19 residues. The CDR3 loop is CASSLTLRTSGGAGETQYF. The CDR3 DNA follows: TGTGCCAGCAGCTTAACGTTGAGGACTAGCGGGGGGGCAGGGGAGACCCAGTACTTC.

This clone has a single count. This chain connects TRBV6-1 to TRBJ1-6; the D is unclear. Per the germline V gene, CDR1 is MNHNS and CDR2 is SASEGT. This CDR3 has 15 amino acids. Trimming pared 4 bases from V and 10 bases from J, leaving 17 bases between. DNA of the CDR3: TGTGCCAGCAGTGGCGGGCAGACGCCGATGTCACCCCTCCACTTT. It codes for CASSGGQTPMSPLHF.

The V and J genes are TRBV29-1 and TRBJ1-1; tentatively, D is TRBD1 (5 bases). V gave up 8 bases and J gave up 2 bases, with 18 bases separating them. The CDR3 consists of 14 residues. The germline gives CDR1 SQVTM, CDR2 ANQGSEA. In DNA, the CDR3 is TGCAGCATAAGGGTCGCAGGGATTAACACTGAAGCTTTCTTT. Translated, it gives CSIRVAGINTEAFF.

CDR3 bases: TGTGCCAGCAGCGTAAAGGACTCGAACTACGAGCAGTACTTC. Protein sequence: CASSVKDSNYEQYF. The chain carries TRBV13 and TRBJ2-7; weak D call: TRBD2 (5 bases). This CDR3 has 14 amino acids. Trimming stripped 5 bases from V and 3 bases from J, with 14 bases between. Germline V gene data show CDR1 as PRHDT and CDR2 as FYEKMQ (reference sequence).

With respect to this clone: The same CDR3 is also encoded by other DNA sequences in this sample. The chain combines TRBV5-4 with TRBJ2-3, with TRBD2 matching over 7 bases. Germline trimming cut 0 bases from V and 0 bases from J; bases unmatched to any gene: 4. The CDR3 sequence is 16 residues long. Germline V gene lookup returns CDR1 SGHNT and CDR2 YYREEE (reference sequence). The CDR3 bases are TGTGCCAGCAGCTTGGGTCCGGGGGGAAGCACAGATACGCAGTATTTT. Protein sequence: CASSLGPGGSTDTQYF.

V and J are TRBV7-9 and TRBJ2-7, with a weak D call TRBD1 (5 bases). The CDR3 consists of 15 residues. V was clipped by 5 bases and J by 6 bases, with 20 bases between them. CDR1 and CDR2 from the germline V gene are SEHNR and FQNEAQ (reference sequence). The CDR3 reads CASSANRFESVEQYF. The CDR3 nucleotides are TGTGCCAGCAGCGCCAACAGGTTCGAATCCGTCGAGCAGTACTTC. The entire variable domain, with the rest obtained from reference TRBV7-9 and TRBJ2-7, is as follows: DTGVSQNPRHKITKRGQNVTFRCDPISEHNRLYWYRQTLGQGPEFLTYFQNEAQLEKSRLLSDRFSAERPKGSFSTLEIQRTEQGDSAMYLCASSANRFESVEQYFGPGTRLTVT.

This sequence joins TRBV27 and TRBJ2-3, with 7 bases aligning to TRBD1. The trim removed 6 bases at V and 0 bases at J, leaving 6 bases unmatched. This CDR3 spans 15 amino acids. Germline assignment: CDR1 MNHEY and CDR2 SMNVEV (reference sequence). CDR3 coding DNA: TGTGCCAGCAGCCGATCGGGACAGAGCACAGATACGCAGTATTTT. Its translation is CASSRSGQSTDTQYF.

The chain carries TRBV5-1 and TRBJ1-2, with 8 positions matching TRBD1. Germline lookup yields CDR1 SGHRS and CDR2 YFSETQ. The V gene end was trimmed by 0 bases and the J gene end by 0 bases; junction bases not matched to a gene: 7. This CDR3 comprises 17 residues. The CDR3, as DNA: TGCGCCAGCAGCTTGGCAGGGCAGGGGGCGTCTAACTATGGCTACACCTTC. Residues: CASSLAGQGASNYGYTF. The variable domain in full, completed from reference TRBV5-1 and TRBJ1-2, reads KAGVTQTPRYLIKTRGQQVTLSCSPISGHRSVSWYQQTPGQGLQFLFEYFSETQRNKGNFPGRFSGRQFSNSRSEMNVSTLELGDSALYLCASSLAGQGASNYGYTFGSGTRLTVV.

This clone was picked up one time. The chain couples TRBV5-1 to TRBJ2-5, with 8 bases identical to TRBD1. Germline CDR1 is SGHRS and CDR2 is YFSETQ. The CDR3 is 14 residues long. After removal of 4 bases from V and 3 bases from J, the junction contained 5 bases not matched to a gene. The CDR3 spells CASSPTGAEETQYF. As DNA, the CDR3 is TGCGCCAGCAGCCCGACAGGGGCGGAAGAGACCCAGTACTTC.

V usage is TRBV18 and J usage is TRBJ1-3; 10 bases agree with TRBD1. V shed 2 bases, J shed 0 bases, and the junction held 1 base outside the gene matches. Germline loops: CDR1 KGHSH, CDR2 LQKENI. The CDR3 sequence is 16 residues long. The CDR3 coding sequence is TGTGCCAGCTCACCAGGGACAGGGGACTCTGGAAACACCATATATTTT. Its protein is CASSPGTGDSGNTIYF. The entire variable domain, with the rest obtained from reference TRBV18 and TRBJ1-3, is as follows: NAGVMQNPRHLVRRRGQEARLRCSPMKGHSHVYWYRQLPEEGLKFMVYLQKENIIDESGMPKERFSAEFPKEGPSILRIQQVVRGDSAAYFCASSPGTGDSGNTIYFGEGSWLTVV.

The gene calls are TRBV5-1 and TRBJ2-3; TRBD2 agrees at 7 bases. Germline trimming cut 3 bases from V and 4 bases from J; bases unmatched to any gene: 11. This CDR3 comprises 16 residues. Germline CDR1 is SGHRS and CDR2 is YFSETQ. The CDR3 DNA sequence: TGCGCCAGCAGCTCTTCCCGGGACTATCGCGCAGATACGCAGTATTTT. It yields the protein CASSSSRDYRADTQYF.

The V gene is TRBV29-1, the J gene TRBJ1-2; 7 bases fit TRBD1. Trimming took 7 bases from V and 6 from J; bases not matched to a gene: 8. Germline V CDR1 and CDR2: SQVTM, ANQGSEA. The length of the CDR3 is 12 residues. CDR3 sequence: CSASDRVDGYTF. CDR3 DNA: TGCAGCGCTTCAGACAGGGTGGATGGCTACACCTTC.

V and J are TRBV7-2 and TRBJ2-5; TRBD2 agrees at 12 bases. The CDR3 sequence is 15 residues long. V dropped 5 bases and J dropped 5; count of bases not matched to a gene: 6. Germline-derived CDR1 and CDR2 are SGHTA and FQGNSA. CDR3 sequence: CASSASGGAIETQYF. In DNA form, the CDR3 reads TGTGCCAGCAGCGCTAGCGGGGGGGCCATTGAGACCCAGTACTTC.